This T cell receptor beta chain was retrieved from a study of shared clonotypes between healthy human individuals. Study outcomes and limitations: Even with large depth, rarefaction showed that sorted-subset sequencing was incomplete.

As for this clone: Its antigen is as yet unknown.

V shed 6 bases and J 6 bases; nucleotides not matched to a gene: 5. This CDR3 is built from 12 residues. CDR1 MDHEN and CDR2 SYDVKM come from the germline V gene. Assay used: immunoSEQ multiplex PCR; TCRdb lists only in-frame clones, some missing. This table holds nearly 750,000 clones, over 55% found once. The sequence was obtained from a woman in her 30s in good health. The specimen was memory CD4+ T cells sorted from blood. This sample's subset: CD45RA-negative fraction. The chain has TRBV28 and TRBJ2-7, with TRBD1 matching 7 bases. Here the CDR3 DNA reads TGTGCCAGCAGGACAGGGTTGGTCGAGCAGTACTTC. Protein product: CASRTGLVEQYF.